These 21 T cell receptor beta chains were all obtained from the same sample, sequenced in a study of control samples from healthy donors and cancer patients. Assay used: immunoSEQ multiplex PCR; TCRdb lists only in-frame clones, some missing. The data hold roughly 150,000 clones, with about 91% observed a single time. The sequenced sample was blood. The receptors shown here come from a man aged 18 to 29 in good health.

About this clone: One end of the junction fails to match germline, which may point to a read error. J is TRBJ2-2 and V is TRBV7-7; D call uncertain. Germline-derived CDR1 and CDR2 are SSHAT and FNYEAQ (reference sequence). The CDR3 has 14 residues. In nucleotides, the CDR3 is TGTGCTAGCAGCCCAACAAGTTACACCGGGGAGCTGTTTTTT. This translates into CASSPTSYTGELFF.

The chain carries TRBV30 and TRBJ1-1, with TRBD1 as a possible D gene (5 bases). Looked up from germline, CDR1 is GTSNPN and CDR2 is SVGIG (reference sequence). V was shortened by 4 bases and J by 1 base, with 16 bases between the two germline ends. The CDR3 extends over 15 amino acids. CDR3 sequence (DNA): TGTGCCTGGACCAATGGGGCCTATAGGAACACTGAAGCTTTCTTT. Translation gives CAWTNGAYRNTEAFF.

This rearrangement joins TRBV4-2 to TRBJ2-2; no firm D call. The V gene lost 0 bases and the J gene lost 4 bases, with 12 bases spanning the gap. Germline V gene data show CDR1 as LGHNA and CDR2 as YNFKEQ. CDR3 length: 16 residues. This CDR3 is CASSQEGAASTGELFF. CDR3 bases: TGTGCCAGCAGCCAAGAGGGCGCGGCATCCACCGGGGAGCTGTTTTTT.

This chain connects TRBV19 to TRBJ1-1; unclear D gene. Germline V gene sequence: CDR1 LNHDA, CDR2 SQIVND (reference sequence). V lost 2 bases and J lost 1, with 8 bases in between. This CDR3 has 14 residues. The CDR3 is CASSINTANTEAFF. CDR3 nucleotide sequence: TGTGCCAGTAGTATAAACACGGCGAACACTGAAGCTTTCTTT. Using reference TRBV19 and TRBJ1-1 for the parts outside the CDR3, the full variable domain is DGGITQSPKYLFRKEGQNVTLSCEQNLNHDAMYWYRQDPGQGLRLIYYSQIVNDFQKGDIAEGYSVSREKKESFPLTVTSAQKNPTAFYLCASSINTANTEAFFGQGTRLTVV.

The rearrangement links TRBV30 to TRBJ1-4, with 7 nucleotides matching TRBD1. The CDR3 is made up of 13 amino acids. Looked up from germline, CDR1 is GTSNPN and CDR2 is SVGIG (reference sequence). J lost 7 bases, V lost 6 bases, and 8 bases had no gene match. CDR3 coding DNA: TGTGCCTGCCTCGGGACAGTGGGTGAAAAACTGTTTTTT. Amino acid sequence: CACLGTVGEKLFF.

The chain carries TRBV13 and TRBJ2-1; 9 nucleotides agree with TRBD2. The germline V gene has CDR1 PRHDT and CDR2 FYEKMQ (reference sequence). The CDR3 contains 15 residues. With 3 bases clipped from V and 7 bases from J, the junction kept 7 bases outside the gene matches. The CDR3 region is CASSLERGADNEQFF. In DNA form, the CDR3 reads TGTGCCAGCAGCTTGGAGCGGGGGGCGGATAATGAGCAGTTCTTC.

The chain couples TRBV9 to TRBJ2-3; 9 bases agree with TRBD1. The CDR3 runs 14 residues. Germline values: CDR1 SGDLS, CDR2 YYNGEE. V dropped 4 bases and J dropped 4; count of bases not matched to a gene: 4. The CDR3 DNA is TGTGCCAGCAGCCTACAGGGGGCGGCAGATACGCAGTATTTT. As protein: CASSLQGAADTQYF.

The chain has TRBV9 and TRBJ1-2; D is possibly TRBD1 (6 bases). This CDR3 spans 12 amino acids. Trimming left V 7 bases short and J 4 bases short, with 11 bases between. Germline V gene data show CDR1 as SGDLS and CDR2 as YYNGEE. In nucleotides, the CDR3 is TGTGCCAGCGGGGGGGGCCTCTATGGCTACACCTTC. It translates to CASGGGLYGYTF.

The V and J genes are TRBV5-1 and TRBJ1-2; 7 positions agree with TRBD1. The germline V gene has CDR1 SGHRS and CDR2 YFSETQ. The CDR3 consists of 13 residues. With V trimmed by 1 base and J by 4 bases, 1 base remained unmatched. Written as DNA, the CDR3 is TGCGCCAGCAGCTTGACAGGGGTCTATGGCTACACCTTC. This translates into CASSLTGVYGYTF.

V usage is TRBV6-5 and J usage is TRBJ2-7; no firm D call. Germline CDR1 and CDR2: MNHEY and SVGAGI. The CDR3 sequence is 14 residues long. Between the trimmed V and J ends, which lost 4 bases and 0 bases, there was a span of 10 bases. The CDR3 loop reads CASSSDRSSYEQYF. The CDR3 DNA sequence: TGTGCCAGCAGTTCGGACCGGAGCTCCTACGAGCAGTACTTC.

The J gene is TRBJ1-2, the V gene TRBV5-8; TRBD1 matches 7 bases. The CDR3 has 15 amino acids. J was trimmed by 2 bases and V by 0 bases; bases with no gene match: 4. The germline CDR1 and CDR2 sequences are SGHTS and YDEGEE. CDR3 nucleotides: TGTGCCAGCAGCTTGGCCCGGACAGGCAACTATGGCTACACCTTC. This gives the protein CASSLARTGNYGYTF.

This chain uses TRBV15 with TRBJ2-6; 10 nucleotides agree with TRBD1. CDR3 size: 20 residues. Germline CDR1 is LNHNV and CDR2 is YYDKDF (reference sequence). V lost 0 bases, J lost 1 base, and 9 bases stayed unmatched. The CDR3 is CATSRESPGQGSSGANVLTF. CDR3 DNA: TGTGCCACCAGCAGAGAATCTCCGGGACAGGGGAGTTCTGGGGCCAACGTCCTGACTTTC.

This clone was recorded once. V and J are TRBV4-2 and TRBJ2-1; 12 bases are shared with TRBD2. Germline V lookup: CDR1 LGHNA, CDR2 YNFKEQ. V shed 4 bases, J shed 10 bases, and the junction held 8 bases outside the gene matches. The CDR3 has 15 amino acids. As DNA, the CDR3 is TGTGCCAGCAGCCCCCGGACTAGCGGGGTCCCGGAGCAGTTCTTC. It yields the protein CASSPRTSGVPEQFF.

The chain has TRBV5-8 and TRBJ2-1; D is uncertain. The CDR3 loop spans 12 amino acids. The germline V gene encodes CDR1 SGHTS and CDR2 YDEGEE. Between the trimmed V and J ends, which lost 4 bases and 9 bases, there was a span of 11 bases. The CDR3 DNA reads as TGTGCCAGCAGCAAAGACCCGGGTGAGCAGTTCTTC. Its protein product is CASSKDPGEQFF.

V gene TRBV6-5 combines with J gene TRBJ2-1; D remains ambiguous. The V end lost 6 bases, the J end lost 0 bases, and 12 bases lay between the germline ends. This CDR3 comprises 15 residues. CDR1 and CDR2 (germline): MNHEY, SVGAGI. The CDR3 loop reads CASSATESSYNEQFF. The CDR3 DNA is TGTGCCAGCAGCGCCACAGAGAGCTCCTACAATGAGCAGTTCTTC.

The CDR3 DNA follows: TGCAGCTCCCGGACAGGGGGCACCGGGGAGCTGTTTTTT. It encodes CSSRTGGTGELFF. V is TRBV29-1 and J is TRBJ2-2, with 10 bases identical to TRBD1. CDR1 is SQVTM and CDR2 is ANQGSEA in the germline V gene. The CDR3 has 13 residues. The V and J ends lost 8 bases and 4 bases, in that order; junction bases with no gene match: 4.

This clone has more than one count but fewer than ten. The chain combines TRBV19 with TRBJ1-1; TRBD1 might be the D (6 bases). Germline CDR1 reads LNHDA; CDR2 reads SQIVND (reference sequence). V lost 7 bases, J lost 1 base, and 10 bases lay in between. CDR3 size: 13 residues. As DNA, the CDR3 is TGTGCCAGTAACCCGACAGGGAACACTGAAGCTTTCTTT. Amino acid sequence: CASNPTGNTEAFF.

The CDR3 loop is CASSPRMGSGGNTIYF. The CDR3 DNA reads TGTGCCAGCTCACCACGTATGGGGTCTGGTGGAAACACCATATATTTT. The gene calls are TRBV18 and TRBJ1-3; D unresolved. The CDR3 is 16 amino acids. Trimming cost V 1 base and J 3 bases, with 13 bases left between them. Germline V CDR1 and CDR2: KGHSH, LQKENI.

The V gene is TRBV18, the J gene TRBJ1-1; D may be TRBD1 (5 bases). This CDR3 spans 16 amino acids. CDR1 is KGHSH and CDR2 is LQKENI in the germline V gene. V was shortened by 2 bases and J by 5 bases, with 18 bases between the two germline ends. In DNA form, the CDR3 reads TGTGCCAGCTCACCAGATAGGACGGGCAGGGCAACTGAAGCTTTCTTT. Amino acids: CASSPDRTGRATEAFF.

V and J are TRBV12-2 and TRBJ1-4; TRBD1 reflects the table's D call only, with no check against the DNA. TRBV12-2 is labeled a pseudogene. This CDR3 contains 12 residues. The CDR3 DNA follows: TGTGCAAGTCGCCCTAGGGGGGAAAAACTGTTTTTT. This encodes CASRPRGEKLFF.

The chain links TRBV5-1 to TRBJ1-1; D is unresolved. This CDR3 has 13 amino acids. Trimming took off 4 bases at V and 4 bases at J, with 11 bases between the two ends. Germline V gives CDR1 SGHRS, CDR2 YFSETQ. CDR3 sequence: CASSTGGSTEAFF. The CDR3 DNA reads as TGCGCCAGCAGCACCGGAGGTAGCACTGAAGCTTTCTTT.